Sequencing of this T cell receptor beta chain was carried out in a study of T cells in Graves' hyperthyroidism and ophthalmopathy. V was clipped by 3 bases and J by 8 bases, with 13 bases between them. The CDR3 totals 12 residues. The germline V gene has CDR1 GTSNPN and CDR2 SVGIG (reference sequence). TCR beta CDR3 region amplification was performed from RNA transcripts. The HTBI primer set served for first-round RT-PCR of the TCR CDR3. TCRdb re-called the multiplex PCR reads with MiXCR, one entry per CDR3 protein. This table holds fewer than 650,000 distinct CDR3 sequences, 11% to 15% found once. The chain employs TRBV30 and TRBJ1-1; D gene uncertain. This TCR derives from a woman in her thirties with Graves' hyperthyroidism that later progressed to Graves' ophthalmopathy. The sequenced sample was blood. CDR3: CAWSLGLGEAFF. The CDR3 DNA reads as TGTGCCTGGAGCCTAGGCCTGGGCGAAGCTTTCTTT.